A selection of T cell receptor beta chains follows, all from one sample in a study of T cell repertoires in cytomegalovirus infection. In TCRdb, the reads were re-called with MiXCR into one record per CDR3 protein. The table includes 200,000 to 300,000 distinct CDR3 sequences, roughly 6.5% detected once. The sequencing sample was made of PBMCs. These receptors were taken from a human donor in good health (CMV status not recorded). Some clones in this sample may be carry-over from other donors' samples. The CDR3 runs from the conserved cysteine through the conserved F or W. The order of the fields is clone size, J gene, V gene, D gene, CDR3 DNA, CDR3 protein. D genes are given only for firm matches. Only some rows state a clone size, as once, few, many or a class for expanded clones.

abundance: many; j_gene: TRBJ2-5; v_gene: TRBV7-3; d_gene: NA; CDR3nt: TGTGCCAGCAGCTCCTCGAACCAAGAGACCCAGTACTTC; CDR3aa: CASSSSNQETQYF
abundance: few; j_gene: TRBJ2-1; v_gene: TRBV28; d_gene: NA; CDR3nt: TGTGCCAGCAAGGTAGGGACCGAACTCAATGAGCAGTTCTTC; CDR3aa: CASKVGTELNEQFF
abundance: many; j_gene: TRBJ2-1; v_gene: TRBV30; d_gene: NA; CDR3nt: TGTGCCTGGAGCGACGGCGTTGAGCAGTTCTTC; CDR3aa: CAWSDGVEQFF
abundance: few; j_gene: TRBJ2-3; v_gene: TRBV3-1; d_gene: TRBD2; CDR3nt: TGTGCCAGCAGCCAGATAGCGGGGGGGGGAGATACGCAGTATTTT; CDR3aa: CASSQIAGGGDTQYF
abundance: many; j_gene: TRBJ1-1; v_gene: TRBV11-2; d_gene: NA; CDR3nt: TGTGCCAGCAGCTTAGACGTCGGGCAAAACACTGAAGCTTTCTTT; CDR3aa: CASSLDVGQNTEAFF
abundance: NA; j_gene: TRBJ2-7; v_gene: TRBV7-2; d_gene: TRBD1; CDR3nt: TGTGCCAGCAGCTTTTTTAGGACAGGGAGATTCTACGAGCAGTACTTC; CDR3aa: CASSFFRTGRFYEQYF
abundance: many; j_gene: TRBJ1-1; v_gene: TRBV2; d_gene: TRBD1; CDR3nt: TGTGCCAGCAGGCAGACAGGGGGTTTCACTGAAGCTTTCTTT; CDR3aa: CASRQTGGFTEAFF
abundance: many; j_gene: TRBJ1-1; v_gene: TRBV19; d_gene: TRBD1; CDR3nt: TGTGCCAGTAGTATACCCGCGGGACAGGGCGGCTTCTCGGACACTGAAGCTTTCTTT; CDR3aa: CASSIPAGQGGFSDTEAFF
abundance: NA; j_gene: TRBJ1-6; v_gene: TRBV30; d_gene: NA; CDR3nt: TGTGCCTGGAGAGACTGGGGCCGCTATAATTCACCCCTCCACTTT; CDR3aa: CAWRDWGRYNSPLHF
abundance: many; j_gene: TRBJ1-1; v_gene: TRBV6-8; d_gene: NA; CDR3nt: TGTGCCAGCAGCTTCCCAGAGAGCGATCTTGACCCAATGAACACTGAAGCTTTCTTT; CDR3aa: CASSFPESDLDPMNTEAFF
abundance: many; j_gene: TRBJ2-1; v_gene: TRBV4-3; d_gene: NA; CDR3nt: TGCGCCAGCAGCCCTACGACCGGGCACGGCGATGAGCAGTTCTTC; CDR3aa: CASSPTTGHGDEQFF
abundance: few; j_gene: TRBJ2-2; v_gene: TRBV4-2; d_gene: NA; CDR3nt: TGTGCCAGCAGCCGAGAGATAGGCACCGGGGAGCTGTTTTTT; CDR3aa: CASSREIGTGELFF
abundance: many; j_gene: TRBJ2-3; v_gene: TRBV12-3/TRBV12-4; d_gene: NA; CDR3nt: TGTGCCAGCAGTTTATTGTGGAACACGCAGTATTTT; CDR3aa: CASSLLWNTQYF
abundance: many; j_gene: TRBJ1-2; v_gene: TRBV4-3; d_gene: TRBD1; CDR3nt: TGCGCCAGCAGCCAAGGGACAGGGGGTGGCTACACCTTC; CDR3aa: CASSQGTGGGYTF